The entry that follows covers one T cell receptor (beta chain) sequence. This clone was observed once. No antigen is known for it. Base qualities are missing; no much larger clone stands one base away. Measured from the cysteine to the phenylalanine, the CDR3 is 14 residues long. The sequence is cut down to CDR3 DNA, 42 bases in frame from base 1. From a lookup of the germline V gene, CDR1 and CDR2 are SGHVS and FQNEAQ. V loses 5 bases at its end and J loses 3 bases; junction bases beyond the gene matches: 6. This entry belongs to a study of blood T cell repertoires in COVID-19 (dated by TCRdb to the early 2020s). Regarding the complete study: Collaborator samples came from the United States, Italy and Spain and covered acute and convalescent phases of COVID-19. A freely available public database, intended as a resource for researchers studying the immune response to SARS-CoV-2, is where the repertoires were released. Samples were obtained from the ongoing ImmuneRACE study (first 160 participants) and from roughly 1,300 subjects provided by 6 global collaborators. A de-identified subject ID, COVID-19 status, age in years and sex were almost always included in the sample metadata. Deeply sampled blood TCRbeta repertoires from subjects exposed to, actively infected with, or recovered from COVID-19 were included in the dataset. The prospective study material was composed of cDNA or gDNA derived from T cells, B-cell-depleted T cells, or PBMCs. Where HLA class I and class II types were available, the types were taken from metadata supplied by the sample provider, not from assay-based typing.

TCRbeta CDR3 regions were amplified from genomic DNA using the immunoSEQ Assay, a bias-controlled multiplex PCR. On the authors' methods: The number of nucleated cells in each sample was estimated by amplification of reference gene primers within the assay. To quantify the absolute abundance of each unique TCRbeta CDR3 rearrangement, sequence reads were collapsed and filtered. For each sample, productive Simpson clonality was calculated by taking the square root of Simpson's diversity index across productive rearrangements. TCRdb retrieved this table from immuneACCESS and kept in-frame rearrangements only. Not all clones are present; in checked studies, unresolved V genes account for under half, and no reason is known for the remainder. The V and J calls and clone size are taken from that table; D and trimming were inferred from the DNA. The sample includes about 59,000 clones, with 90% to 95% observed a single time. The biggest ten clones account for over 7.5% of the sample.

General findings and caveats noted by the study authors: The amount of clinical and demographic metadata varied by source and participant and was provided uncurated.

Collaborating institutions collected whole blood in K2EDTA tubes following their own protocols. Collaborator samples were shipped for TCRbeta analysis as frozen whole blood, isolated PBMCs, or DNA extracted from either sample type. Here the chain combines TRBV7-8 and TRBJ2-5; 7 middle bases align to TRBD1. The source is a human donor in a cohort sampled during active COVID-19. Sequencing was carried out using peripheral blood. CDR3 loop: CASSGGRGKETQYF. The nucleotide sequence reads TGTGCCAGCAGCGGGGGCAGGGGGAAAGAGACCCAGTACTTC.